The T cell receptor (beta chain) described here comes from a study of regulatory T cells in long-lasting Graves disease. CDR3 regions were amplified by Arm-PCR using iRepertoire HTBI primers to build TCR beta libraries. In the original analysis: Across samples, 62 TRBV and about 15 TRBJ segments were found. TCRdb passed the multiplex PCR reads through MiXCR, listing each CDR3 protein once. TCRdb, not the authors, supplied the V and J calls. The table records 300,000 to 400,000 distinct CDR3 sequences, 15% to 20% of them present only once. Trimming took 6 bases from V and 4 from J; bases not matched to a gene: 4. Per the germline V gene, CDR1 is MRHNA and CDR2 is SNTAGT. This CDR3 has 14 residues. Documented time point: newly diagnosed GD, antithyroid drugs for less than 3 months. PBMC RNA served as the TCR library source.

This clonotype originated in a female donor with Graves disease. The rearrangement uses TRBV6-4 and TRBJ2-2, with 8 nucleotides matching TRBD1. The sequencing here drew on peripheral blood mononuclear cells (PBMCs), taken at new diagnosis, from a patient treated with antithyroid drugs. The CDR3 loop is CASSGQGFTGELFF. Here the CDR3 DNA reads TGTGCCAGCAGCGGACAGGGATTCACCGGGGAGCTGTTTTTT.